The 26 T cell receptor beta chains below were found in one sample sequenced in a study of OX40 agonist ivuxolimab in advanced cancers. Sequencing used immunoSEQ multiplex PCR; TCRdb keeps in-frame clones, though not all of them. The table has roughly 36,000 clones, under 85% seen once. Sequencing used CD4+ or CD8+ T cells sorted from blood, obtained in a trial of the OX40 agonist ivuxolimab. These receptors came from an adult with an advanced solid tumor such as melanoma, head and neck, liver or kidney cancer.

J is TRBJ2-3 and V is TRBV2, with no clear D. The CDR3 has 13 amino acids. Germline V gene lookup returns CDR1 SNHLY and CDR2 FYNNEI. V was shortened by 6 bases and J by 6 bases, with 13 bases between the two germline ends. CDR3 protein: CASSTGLDDTQYF. Written as DNA, the CDR3 is TGTGCCAGCAGCACGGGCCTCGATGATACGCAGTATTTT.

The chain carries TRBV5-1 and TRBJ1-4, with D possibly TRBD1 on 5 matching bases. V lost 2 bases to trimming and J lost 4 bases, with 12 bases between them. Germline-derived CDR1 and CDR2 are SGHRS and YFSETQ. This CDR3 has 15 amino acids. In nucleotides, the CDR3 is TGCGCCAGCAGCTTTAATAGGGGTGATAATGAAAAACTGTTTTTT. Amino acids: CASSFNRGDNEKLFF.

This rearrangement joins TRBV19 to TRBJ1-1; D unclear. This CDR3 contains 13 residues. V lost 3 bases and J 1 base, leaving 6 bases between the germline ends. The germline CDR1 and CDR2 sequences are LNHDA and SQIVND (reference sequence). The CDR3 reads CASSIRQNTEAFF. CDR3 DNA: TGTGCCAGTAGTATCAGACAGAACACTGAAGCTTTCTTT.

The V and J genes are TRBV28 and TRBJ2-5; the match to TRBD1 covers 10 bases. There are 13 residues in the CDR3. CDR1 and CDR2 from the germline V gene are MDHEN and SYDVKM. V dropped 6 bases and J dropped 7; count of bases not matched to a gene: 5. CDR3 bases: TGTGCCAGCAGGACGGGACAGGGGTGGACCCAGTACTTC. Its translation is CASRTGQGWTQYF.

This clone is a singleton in its sample. V and J are TRBV19 and TRBJ2-2; TRBD2 aligns across 13 bases. The CDR3 runs 16 residues. The V and J ends lost 4 bases and 3 bases, in that order; junction bases with no gene match: 2. The V gene's germline CDR1 is LNHDA and CDR2 SQIVND (reference sequence). The CDR3 region is CASSRTSGGDTGELFF. As DNA, the CDR3 is TGTGCCAGTAGTAGGACTAGCGGGGGAGACACCGGGGAGCTGTTTTTT.

This clone was counted a few times. The rearrangement joins TRBV6-5 to TRBJ1-5; D is undetermined. The CDR3 contains 10 residues. CDR1 and CDR2 (germline): MNHEY, SVGAGI. The V gene lost 8 bases and the J gene lost 4 bases, with 3 bases spanning the gap. CDR3 region: CASGNQPQHF. CDR3 coding DNA: TGTGCCAGCGGGAATCAGCCCCAGCATTTT.

The chain uses TRBV25-1 and TRBJ1-6; no firm D call. Trimming pared 6 bases from V and 7 bases from J, leaving 10 bases between. CDR3 length: 13 amino acids. CDR1 MGHDK and CDR2 SYGVNS come from the germline V gene. The CDR3 loop reads CASSLHWNSPLHF. CDR3 DNA: TGTGCCAGCAGCTTACACTGGAATTCACCCCTCCACTTT. The whole variable domain, remainder taken from reference TRBV25-1 and TRBJ1-6, is EADIYQTPRYLVIGTGKKITLECSQTMGHDKMYWYQQDPGMELHLIHYSYGVNSTEKGDLSSESTVSRIRTEHFPLTLESARPSHTSQYLCASSLHWNSPLHFGNGTRLTVT.

Judged by abundance, this clone is medium-sized. The rearrangement links TRBV9 to TRBJ1-3; 7 nucleotides align to TRBD1. The CDR3 length is 15 residues. With 3 bases clipped from V and 1 base from J, the junction kept 4 bases outside the gene matches. Germline V gene data show CDR1 as SGDLS and CDR2 as YYNGEE. This CDR3 is CASSETGSSGNTIYF. CDR3 DNA: TGTGCCAGCAGCGAGACAGGGAGTTCTGGAAACACCATATATTTT.

The chain links TRBV28 to TRBJ1-3, with D unresolved. V shed 6 bases and J shed 4 bases, with 19 bases lying between them. The V gene's germline CDR1 is MDHEN and CDR2 SYDVKM. The CDR3 has 16 amino acids. CDR3 protein: CASSSPHSPQGNTIYF. The CDR3 DNA reads TGTGCCAGCAGCTCCCCGCATTCCCCTCAGGGAAACACCATATATTTT.

This chain joins TRBV6-6 and TRBJ1-1; TRBD1 matches at 7 bases. CDR3 length: 13 amino acids. The junction had 12 bases not matched to a gene; V was cut back by 11 bases and J by 6 bases. Germline CDR1 MNHNY, CDR2 SVGAGI (reference sequence). Written as DNA, the CDR3 is TGTGCCGGCTCTCCAGGGGGTAGGTCTGAAGCTTTCTTT. As protein: CAGSPGGRSEAFF.

This sequence joins TRBV10-3 and TRBJ1-2, with no clear D. Germline lookup yields CDR1 ENHRY and CDR2 SYGVKD. Trimming pared 2 bases from V and 6 bases from J, leaving 4 bases between. The CDR3 is 11 amino acids. The CDR3 reads CAISETDGYTF. The CDR3 nucleotides read TGTGCCATCAGTGAGACAGATGGCTACACCTTC.

The genes are TRBV6-6 and TRBJ2-2; no clear D gene. Looked up from germline, CDR1 is MNHNY and CDR2 is SVGAGI (reference sequence). The CDR3 spans 13 residues. Trimming removed 6 bases from V and 6 bases from J, with 11 bases in between. CDR3 DNA: TGTGCCAGCAGCCTATCCATCCCCGGGGAGCTGTTTTTT. Protein product: CASSLSIPGELFF.

The chain is built from TRBV6-1 and TRBJ2-3, with D perhaps TRBD1 or TRBD2 (5 bases each). From germline, CDR1 is MNHNS and CDR2 SASEGT. The V end was cut by 2 bases, the J end by 5 bases, with 11 bases between. This CDR3 region has 14 residues. CDR3 region: CASSEPWDGDTQYF. CDR3 in DNA: TGTGCCAGCAGTGAACCTTGGGACGGAGATACGCAGTATTTT.

The chain carries TRBV5-6 and TRBJ1-2, with TRBD1 as a possible D gene (5 bases). CDR3 size: 15 residues. Germline V gene sequence: CDR1 SGHDT, CDR2 YYEEEE. The V gene lost 2 bases and the J gene lost 4 bases, with 15 bases spanning the gap. For the CDR3, the DNA is TGTGCCAGCAGCTTTCTTGCCGGGACGGCCTATGGCTACACCTTC. It encodes CASSFLAGTAYGYTF.

The chain links TRBV6-1 to TRBJ2-5; no clear D. Germline values: CDR1 MNHNS, CDR2 SASEGT. This CDR3 comprises 14 residues. Trimming left V 3 bases short and J 2 bases short, with 10 bases between. CDR3 nucleotide sequence: TGTGCCAGCAGTGACAAGATCTCACAAGAGACCCAGTACTTC. Amino acid sequence: CASSDKISQETQYF.

There are a few counts of this clone. The J gene is TRBJ1-4, the V gene TRBV5-8; D is undetermined. CDR1 and CDR2 from the germline V gene are SGHTS and YDEGEE. V was clipped by 0 bases and J by 2 bases, with 11 bases between them. CDR3 length: 16 amino acids. The chain's CDR3 is CASSLGGFATNEKLFF. The CDR3 coding sequence is TGTGCCAGCAGCTTGGGGGGATTTGCGACTAATGAAAAACTGTTTTTT.

This clone was found once. The J gene is TRBJ2-7, the V gene TRBV11-2, with TRBD2 matching 7 bases. Germline CDR1 and CDR2: SGHAT and FQNNGV. The CDR3 loop spans 15 amino acids. Losses at the gene ends were 3 bases for V and 4 bases for J; bases not matched to a gene: 9. The chain's CDR3 is CASSFESGAAYEQYV. CDR3 DNA sequence: TGTGCCAGCAGCTTTGAAAGCGGGGCAGCTTACGAGCAGTACGTC.

This clone qualifies as medium-sized (0.01 to 0.1%). The same CDR3 also results from other DNA sequences found in this sample. V gene TRBV9 combines with J gene TRBJ2-5; D remains unclear. V gave up 2 bases and J gave up 5 bases, with 13 bases separating them. CDR1 and CDR2 (germline): SGDLS, YYNGEE. This CDR3 comprises 14 residues. Here the CDR3 DNA reads TGTGCCAGCAGCGTCACCAGCACCGGGGAGACCCAGTACTTC. Its translation: CASSVTSTGETQYF.

The chain uses TRBV4-1 and TRBJ2-5; D unresolved. Trimming removed 0 bases at V and 5 bases at J, with 7 bases between. The CDR3 is 13 residues long. Germline CDR1 is MGHRA and CDR2 is YSYEKL. CDR3 sequence (DNA): TGCGCCAGCAGCCAAGAAGAGACGGAGACCCAGTACTTC. Translated: CASSQEETETQYF.

CDR3 region: CASSPPGQGATGELFF. CDR3 bases: TGTGCCAGCAGCCCACCCGGACAGGGGGCCACCGGGGAGCTGTTTTTT. This rearrangement joins TRBV7-9 to TRBJ2-2; 11 bases are a match to TRBD1. J was trimmed by 4 bases and V by 5 bases; bases with no gene match: 6. This CDR3 is built from 16 residues. Germline V lookup: CDR1 SEHNR, CDR2 FQNEAQ (reference sequence).

The chain employs TRBV6-1 and TRBJ2-5, with D perhaps TRBD1 (7 bases). This CDR3 comprises 14 residues. CDR1 is MNHNS, CDR2 SASEGT, per germline. With 8 bases removed from V and 5 bases from J, the gap between germline ends came to 18 bases. This CDR3 is CASVIFRGRETQYF. The CDR3 DNA is TGTGCCAGCGTCATCTTCAGGGGGAGGGAGACCCAGTACTTC.

The rearrangement joins TRBV2 to TRBJ2-5, with D unclear. Per the germline V gene, CDR1 is SNHLY and CDR2 is FYNNEI. V was pared by 4 bases and J by 5 bases, with 5 bases between. This CDR3 spans 11 amino acids. The CDR3 here is CASSAVETQYF. The DNA of the CDR3 is TGTGCCAGCAGTGCTGTCGAGACCCAGTACTTC.

This chain links TRBV5-1 with TRBJ1-1; D possibly corresponds to TRBD1 (5 bases). Deletions cut 3 bases from V and 3 bases from J, with 15 bases between. CDR3 length: 15 residues. The germline gives CDR1 SGHRS, CDR2 YFSETQ. The CDR3 DNA reads as TGCGCCAGCAGCTCCCTAGCGGGAGGGGACACTGAAGCTTTCTTT. Protein: CASSSLAGGDTEAFF.

The chain recombines TRBV5-1 with TRBJ2-2, with D perhaps matching TRBD1 or TRBD2 (5 bases each). Germline CDR1 is SGHRS and CDR2 is YFSETQ. Trimming pared 4 bases from V and 2 bases from J, leaving 12 bases between. This CDR3 is 15 amino acids long. The CDR3, as DNA: TGCGCCAGCAGCCTCCGGGACCAAAACACCGGGGAGCTGTTTTTT. It yields the protein CASSLRDQNTGELFF. The full variable domain, completed using reference TRBV5-1 and TRBJ2-2, is KAGVTQTPRYLIKTRGQQVTLSCSPISGHRSVSWYQQTPGQGLQFLFEYFSETQRNKGNFPGRFSGRQFSNSRSEMNVSTLELGDSALYLCASSLRDQNTGELFFGEGSRLTVL.

This clone appeared a few times. The chain employs TRBV5-4 and TRBJ1-2; D gene uncertain. Trimming removed 7 bases at V and 0 bases at J, with 13 bases between. Germline-derived CDR1 and CDR2 are SGHNT and YYREEE (reference sequence). The CDR3 spans 14 residues. The CDR3: CASREAGSNYGYTF. Here the CDR3 DNA reads TGTGCCAGCCGCGAGGCCGGATCTAACTATGGCTACACCTTC. Drawing the rest from reference TRBV5-4 and TRBJ1-2, the complete variable domain is ETGVTQSPTHLIKTRGQQVTLRCSSQSGHNTVSWYQQALGQGPQFIFQYYREEENGRGNFPPRFSGLQFPNYSSELNVNALELDDSALYLCASREAGSNYGYTFGSGTRLTVV.

This clone was observed a few times. The V gene is TRBV19, the J gene TRBJ2-5; D possibly matches TRBD1 or TRBD2 (6 bases each). The CDR3 spans 13 residues. The ends were cut back, 7 bases at V and 4 bases at J, with 13 bases in the middle. The germline V gene has CDR1 LNHDA and CDR2 SQIVND (reference sequence). The CDR3 protein is CASTRGRGETQYF. The CDR3 bases are TGTGCCAGTACCCGGGGGCGGGGAGAGACCCAGTACTTC.